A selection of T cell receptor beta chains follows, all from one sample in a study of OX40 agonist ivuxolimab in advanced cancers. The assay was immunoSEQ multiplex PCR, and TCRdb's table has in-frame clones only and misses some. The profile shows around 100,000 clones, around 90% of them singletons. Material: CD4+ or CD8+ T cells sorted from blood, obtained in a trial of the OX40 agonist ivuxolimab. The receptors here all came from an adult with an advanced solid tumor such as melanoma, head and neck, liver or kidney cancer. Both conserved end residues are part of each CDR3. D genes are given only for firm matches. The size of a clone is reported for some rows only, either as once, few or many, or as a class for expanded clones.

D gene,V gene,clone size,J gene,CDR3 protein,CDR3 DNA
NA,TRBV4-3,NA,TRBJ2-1,CASSQVGYFYNEQFF,TGCGCCAGCAGCCAAGTGGGTTATTTTTACAATGAGCAGTTCTTC
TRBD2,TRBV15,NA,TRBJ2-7,CATSRRTGGSYEQYF,TGTGCCACCAGCAGAAGAACGGGAGGCTCCTACGAGCAGTACTTC
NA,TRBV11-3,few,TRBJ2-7,CASSAPRMYEQYF,TGTGCCAGCAGCGCGCCTAGAATGTACGAGCAGTACTTC
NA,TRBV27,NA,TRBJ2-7,CASRPGTRLSYEQYF,TGTGCCAGCAGACCTGGGACAAGGCTTTCCTACGAGCAGTACTTC
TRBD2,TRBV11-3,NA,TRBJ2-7,CASSFRGRAGSSYEQYF,TGTGCCAGCAGCTTCCGTGGGAGGGCCGGTAGTAGCTACGAGCAGTACTTC
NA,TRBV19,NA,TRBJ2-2,CASSIQLSAGTGELFF,TGTGCCAGTAGTATACAGTTATCAGCAGGCACCGGGGAGCTGTTTTTT
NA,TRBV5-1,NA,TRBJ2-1,CASSLFAGSYNEQFF,TGCGCCAGCAGCTTGTTTGCGGGCTCCTACAATGAGCAGTTCTTC
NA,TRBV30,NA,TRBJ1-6,CAWKVQGKGSPLHF,TGTGCCTGGAAGGTTCAAGGAAAAGGATCACCCCTCCACTTT
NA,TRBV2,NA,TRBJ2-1,CASSVDRRLGDEQFF,TGTGCCAGCAGTGTGGACCGAAGGCTGGGGGATGAGCAGTTCTTC
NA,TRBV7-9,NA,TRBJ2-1,CASNHRQGGSYNEQFF,TGTGCCAGCAACCATAGACAGGGAGGCTCCTACAATGAGCAGTTCTTC
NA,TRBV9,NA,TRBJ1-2,CASSVEGGLYGYTF,TGTGCCAGCAGCGTAGAAGGGGGGCTCTATGGCTACACCTTC
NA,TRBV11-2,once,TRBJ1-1,CASSSGTGLAMNTEAFF,TGTGCCAGCAGCTCGGGCACGGGGTTAGCCATGAACACTGAAGCTTTCTTT
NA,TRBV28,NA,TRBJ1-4,CASSWRGLNEKLFF,TGTGCCAGCAGTTGGAGGGGCCTTAATGAAAAACTGTTTTTT
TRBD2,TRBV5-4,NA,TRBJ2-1,CASSLKGLAVNEQFF,TGTGCCAGCAGCTTGAAAGGACTAGCGGTGAATGAGCAGTTCTTC
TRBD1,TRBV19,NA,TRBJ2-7,CASSYDRVGYEQYF,TGTGCCAGTAGCTACGACAGGGTGGGGTACGAGCAGTACTTC
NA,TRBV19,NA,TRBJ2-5,CASSRRAGAMETQYF,TGTGCCAGTAGTAGAAGGGCAGGGGCCATGGAGACCCAGTACTTC
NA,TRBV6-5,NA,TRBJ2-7,CASSSTFPSYEQYF,TGTGCCAGCAGTTCCACGTTCCCCTCCTACGAGCAGTACTTC
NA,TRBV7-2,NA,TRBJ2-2,CASSLQGHAGELFF,TGTGCCAGCAGCCTCCAGGGCCACGCCGGGGAGCTGTTTTTT
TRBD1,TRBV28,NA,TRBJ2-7,CASSRTDRDHEQYF,TGTGCCAGCAGTCGAACAGACAGGGACCACGAGCAGTACTTC